This T cell receptor beta chain was observed in a study of CXCR3-negative and CXCR3-positive naive CD8 T cells. With respect to this clonotype: Its antigen is unknown.

By phenotype, naive CD8+ T cells were CD45RO-CCR7+CD27+CD95-. 5' RACE that incorporated UMI labels was used to prepare the TRB cDNA libraries. TCRdb reprocessed the 5' RACE reads and reports one entry per CDR3 protein, with no DNA. The sample spans some 130,000 distinct CDR3 sequences; the ten largest clones claim around 0.5%. Germline V CDR1 and CDR2: MDHEN, SYDVKM. This CDR3 has 14 residues. Study results and limitations: Much lower diversity was found in memory CD8+ cells, while both naive subsets had comparably high diversity. Across naive subsets, surface CD5 expression was comparable, and TCR strength was inferred from properties of the TRB CDR3.

The V call is TRBV28, the J call TRBJ2-7. The sequence was obtained from a human donor in good health. Some clones in this sample may be carry-over from other donors' samples. The specimen was naive CXCR3- CD8+ T cells from blood. Sample subset: CD45RO-CCR7+CD27+CD95- naive CD8+ T cells lacking CXCR3 (TNR3-). CDR3 amino acids: CASSLPLKIHEQYF.